What follows are 8 T cell receptor beta chains derived from one specimen sequenced in a study of T cell responses to AZD1222 COVID-19 vaccine. Sequencing was performed with immunoSEQ multiplex PCR; in TCRdb, only in-frame clones are kept and a portion is missing. The data hold 130,000 or so clones, with around 88% observed a single time. Source: peripheral blood, taken on day 0 of MenACWY control vaccination. The receptors derive from an adult in good health.

The J gene is TRBJ2-1, the V gene TRBV7-3; D not resolved. V gave up 5 bases and J gave up 9 bases, with 14 bases separating them. Germline CDR1 is SGHTA and CDR2 is FQGTGA. The CDR3 runs to 13 residues. CDR3 residues: CASSRFESSEQFF. CDR3 bases: TGTGCCAGCAGCAGATTCGAAAGCAGTGAGCAGTTCTTC. The variable domain in full, completed from reference TRBV7-3 and TRBJ2-1, reads GAGVSQTPSNKVTEKGKYVELRCDPISGHTALYWYRQSLGQGPEFLIYFQGTGAADDSGLPNDRFFAVRPEGSVSTLKIQRTERGDSAVYLCASSRFESSEQFFGPGTRLTVL.

The chain has TRBV11-3 and TRBJ1-2, with 7 bases identical to TRBD1. With 1 base clipped from V and 4 bases from J, the junction kept 3 bases outside the gene matches. The germline gives CDR1 SGHNT, CDR2 YENEEA. The CDR3 runs 14 residues. CDR3 sequence reads: CASSLAGGTYGYTF. The CDR3 DNA reads TGTGCCAGCAGCTTAGCAGGGGGGACCTATGGCTACACCTTC. Complete variable domain (other parts from reference TRBV11-3 and TRBJ1-2): EAGVVQSPRYKIIEKKQPVAFWCNPISGHNTLYWYLQNLGQGPELLIRYENEEAVDDSQLPKDRFSAERLKGVDSTLKIQPAELGDSAVYLCASSLAGGTYGYTFGSGTRLTVV.

The chain uses TRBV9 and TRBJ1-2; 8 nucleotides line up with TRBD1. V trimming: 4 bases; J trimming: 6 bases; junction bases outside the gene matches: 8. The CDR3 contains 14 residues. CDR1 is SGDLS and CDR2 is YYNGEE in the germline V gene. Written as DNA, the CDR3 is TGTGCCAGCAGCCCCCGGACAGGGAAGGATGGCTACACCTTC. This encodes CASSPRTGKDGYTF.

CDR3 coding DNA: TGTGCCAGCAGCTGGGCGGGAGATAGCAATCAGCCCCAGCATTTT. The encoded protein is CASSWAGDSNQPQHF. The V gene is TRBV5-8, the J gene TRBJ1-5; D is unresolved. V was pared by 3 bases and J by 0 bases, with 10 bases between. The CDR3 has 15 amino acids. In germline, CDR1 is SGHTS, CDR2 YDEGEE. Filled out from reference TRBV5-8 and TRBJ1-5, the complete variable domain reads EAGVTQSPTHLIKTRGQQATLRCSPISGHTSVYWYQQALGLGLQFLLWYDEGEERNRGNFPPRFSGRQFPNYSSELNVNALELEDSALYLCASSWAGDSNQPQHFGDGTRLSIL.

This clone was seen only a few times. V gene TRBV12-3 or TRBV12-4 combines with J gene TRBJ2-1; TRBD2 aligns across 8 bases. Unmatched junction bases numbered 8, after V lost 4 bases and J lost 15 bases. The CDR3 runs 12 residues. CDR3 nucleotide sequence: TGTGCCAGCAGTTCATTAGCGGGATCTCGGTTCTTC. This encodes CASSSLAGSRFF.

CDR3 coding DNA: TGTGCCAGCAGCCACAGGGACTCTGGGGCCAACGTCCTGACTTTC. The encoded protein is CASSHRDSGANVLTF. This chain joins TRBV6-2 or TRBV6-3 and TRBJ2-6; possible D gene TRBD1, 6 bases. The length of the CDR3 is 15 residues. V lost 6 bases and J 0 bases, leaving 9 bases between the germline ends. Germline-derived CDR1 and CDR2 are MNHEY and SVGEGT.

This chain uses TRBV5-1 with TRBJ2-2, with D hard to call. The CDR3 contains 13 residues. In germline, CDR1 is SGHRS, CDR2 YFSETQ. Deletions cut 1 base from V and 7 bases from J, with 8 bases between. CDR3 region: CASSLLVSGELFF. The DNA of the CDR3 is TGCGCCAGCAGCTTGCTTGTGAGCGGGGAGCTGTTTTTT.

The chain couples TRBV6-1 to TRBJ2-1; D is unclear. Germline CDR1 is MNHNS and CDR2 is SASEGT. The V and J ends lost 1 base and 10 bases respectively, with 2 bases between them. This CDR3 is built from 10 residues. The CDR3 region has the DNA TGTGCCAGCAGTGAAGGAGAGCAGTTCTTC. Its protein is CASSEGEQFF.